This T cell receptor (beta chain) is from a study of CD8 T cells in ankylosing spondylitis listed by TCRdb under 2017. Background for the entire study: The study set out to find disease-linked TCR variants by profiling T cell receptor beta repertoires in ankylosing spondylitis patients and healthy donors. The full study cohort was made up of about 25 ankylosing spondylitis patients and 108 healthy donors. Peripheral blood was sampled, and synovial fluid was also collected from ankylosing spondylitis patients. Overall results and qualifications from the work: The disease-linked clones had a CD8+ phenotype and were found at relatively low frequencies in peripheral blood. The disease-linked clones were reported as significantly enriched in matched synovial fluid samples from ankylosing spondylitis patients. Some of the motif variants had been reported before in the synovial fluid and blood of reactive arthritis patients, a finding that suggests common disease-initiation mechanisms. A TCR beta motif made up of about eight highly homologous amino acid variants appeared to be characteristic of blood from ankylosing spondylitis patients.

This clonotype was seen ten or more times. This receptor's antigen is unknown. No base quality values were provided; no much bigger clone lies one nucleotide off. The CDR3, cysteine through phenylalanine, is 14 amino acids long. The retained sequence is limited to the CDR3, 42 bases, with the frame set at the first base. Per the germline V gene (reference sequence), DFQATT is the CDR1 and SNEGSKA is the CDR2. V gives up 1 base and J gives up 2 bases, and the segment between their germline ends measures 11 bases. Sequencing was performed on an Illumina HiSeq 2500. Quantitative 5'-RACE with molecular barcodes was the method used to prepare the TCR beta libraries. The study's own analysis went as follows. A new computational method, built on a probabilistic model of VDJ rearrangement, was used to identify disease-linked TCR variants. TCRdb reworked the public reads: Q25 trimming with fastp, MiXCR clone assembly, productive beta chains retained. Rows merge per CDR3 protein into single entries with the most common DNA and genes. The V and J calls and clone size come from TCRdb's table, not from the authors' own analysis. For this sample there are about 160,000 distinct CDR3 sequences; approximately 20% appear just once. The ten largest make up about 8.2% of the sample.

Recombination connected TRBV20-1 to TRBJ2-5; no D gene is confidently identified. The receptor was derived from a male donor with ankylosing spondylitis or in good health (not recorded which). The sequenced sample was blood, either unsorted or a sorted T cell fraction (not recorded which). The nucleotide sequence reads TGCAGTGCTAGAGCCCCCGGCGAGCAAGAGACCCAGTACTTC. This is translated as CSARAPGEQETQYF.